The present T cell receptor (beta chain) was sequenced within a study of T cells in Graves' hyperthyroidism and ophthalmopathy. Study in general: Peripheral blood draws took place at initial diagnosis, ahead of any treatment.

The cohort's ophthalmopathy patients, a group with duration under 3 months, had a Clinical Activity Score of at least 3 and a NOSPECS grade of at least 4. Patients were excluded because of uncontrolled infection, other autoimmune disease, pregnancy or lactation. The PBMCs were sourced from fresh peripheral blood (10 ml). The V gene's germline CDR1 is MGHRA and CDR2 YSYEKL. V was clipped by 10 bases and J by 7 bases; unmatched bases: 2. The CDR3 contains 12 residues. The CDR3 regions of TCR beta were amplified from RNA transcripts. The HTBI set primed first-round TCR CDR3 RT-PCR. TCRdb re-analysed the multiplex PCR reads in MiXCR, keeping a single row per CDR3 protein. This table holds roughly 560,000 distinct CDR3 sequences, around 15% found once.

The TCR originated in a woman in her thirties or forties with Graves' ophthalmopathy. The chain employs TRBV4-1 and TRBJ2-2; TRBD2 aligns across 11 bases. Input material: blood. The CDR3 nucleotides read TGCGCCATCGGGACTAGCGGCGGGGAGCTGTTTTTT. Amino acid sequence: CAIGTSGGELFF.